This TCR beta chain was retrieved from a study of T-cell memory formation after mild COVID-19. TCRdb re-derived calls from the 5' RACE reads in MiXCR, one entry per CDR3 protein. The repertoire holds hundreds of thousands of distinct CDR3 sequences, roughly 18% seen once, with about 22% in the top ten. This clonotype was counted only a few times. V lost 5 bases to trimming and J lost 6 bases, with 16 bases between them. The CDR3 spans 15 residues. Per germline, CDR1 SGHVS and CDR2 FNYEAQ. The gene calls are TRBV7-6 and TRBJ2-2, with a weak D call TRBD2 (6 bases). The clonotype was recovered from a man between 18 and 29 years old who had mild COVID-19 (a few samples of this study predate the infection). Cell type and time point are not known. The material sequenced was PBMCs or a T cell subset sorted from them (not recorded which). CDR3 residues: CASSHGEARAGELFF. The CDR3 coding sequence is TGTGCCAGCAGCCATGGGGAGGCGAGGGCCGGGGAGCTGTTTTTT.